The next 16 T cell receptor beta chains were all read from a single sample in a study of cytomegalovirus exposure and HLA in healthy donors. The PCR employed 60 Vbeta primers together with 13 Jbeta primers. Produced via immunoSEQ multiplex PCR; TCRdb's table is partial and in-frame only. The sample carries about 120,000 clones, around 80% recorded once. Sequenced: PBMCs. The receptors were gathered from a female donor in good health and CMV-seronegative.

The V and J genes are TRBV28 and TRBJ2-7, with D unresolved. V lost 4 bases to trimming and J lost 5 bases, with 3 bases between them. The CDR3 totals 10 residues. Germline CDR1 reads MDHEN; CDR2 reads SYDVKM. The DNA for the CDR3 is TGTGCCAGCAGTTCGGACGAGCAGTACTTC. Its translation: CASSSDEQYF.

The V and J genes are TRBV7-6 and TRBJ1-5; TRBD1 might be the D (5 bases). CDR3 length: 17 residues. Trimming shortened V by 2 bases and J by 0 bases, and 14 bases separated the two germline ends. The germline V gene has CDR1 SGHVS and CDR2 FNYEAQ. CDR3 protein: CASSLNPPGLSNQPQHF. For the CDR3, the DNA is TGTGCCAGCAGCTTAAATCCCCCAGGGCTTAGCAATCAGCCCCAGCATTTT.

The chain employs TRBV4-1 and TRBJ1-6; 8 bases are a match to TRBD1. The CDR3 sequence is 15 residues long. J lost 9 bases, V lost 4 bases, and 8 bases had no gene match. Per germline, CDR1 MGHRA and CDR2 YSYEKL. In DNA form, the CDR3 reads TGCGCCAGCAGCCCTCCAGGGGGCAGGGGTTCACCCCTCCACTTT. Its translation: CASSPPGGRGSPLHF.

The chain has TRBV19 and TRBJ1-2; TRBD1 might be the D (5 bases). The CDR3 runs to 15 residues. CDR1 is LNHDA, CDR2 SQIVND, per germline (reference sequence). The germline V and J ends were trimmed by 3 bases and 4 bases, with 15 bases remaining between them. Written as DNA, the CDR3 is TGTGCCAGTAGTATTCCCCGGACACCCCTCTATGGCTACACCTTC. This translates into CASSIPRTPLYGYTF.

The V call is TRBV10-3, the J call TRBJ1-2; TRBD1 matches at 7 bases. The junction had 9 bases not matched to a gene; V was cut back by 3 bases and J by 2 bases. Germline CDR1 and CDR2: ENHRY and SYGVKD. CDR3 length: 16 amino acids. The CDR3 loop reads CAISDLVTGPNYGYTF. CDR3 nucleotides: TGTGCCATCAGTGACCTTGTGACAGGGCCCAACTATGGCTACACCTTC.

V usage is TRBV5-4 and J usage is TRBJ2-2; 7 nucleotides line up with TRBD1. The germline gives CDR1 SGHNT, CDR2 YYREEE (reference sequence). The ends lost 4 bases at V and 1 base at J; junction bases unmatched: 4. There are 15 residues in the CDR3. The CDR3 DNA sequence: TGTGCCAGCAGCGTAGGGGACAGGAACACCGGGGAGCTGTTTTTT. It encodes CASSVGDRNTGELFF.

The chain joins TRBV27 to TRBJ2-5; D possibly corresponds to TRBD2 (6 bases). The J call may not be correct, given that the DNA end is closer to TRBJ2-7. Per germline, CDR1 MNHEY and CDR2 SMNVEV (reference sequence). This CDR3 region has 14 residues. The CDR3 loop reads CASSIGTRSAEQYF. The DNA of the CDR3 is TGTGCCAGCAGTATCGGGACTCGGTCGGCCGAGCAGTACTTC.

The CDR3 DNA reads as TGTGCCAGCAGCCGTCAGACAGGGGGCAACTATGGCTACACCTTC. Translation gives CASSRQTGGNYGYTF. This sequence joins TRBV5-4 and TRBJ1-2; 10 nucleotides line up with TRBD1. This CDR3 has 15 amino acids. Germline V gene lookup returns CDR1 SGHNT and CDR2 YYREEE (reference sequence). The V and J ends lost 4 bases and 2 bases, in that order; junction bases with no gene match: 5.

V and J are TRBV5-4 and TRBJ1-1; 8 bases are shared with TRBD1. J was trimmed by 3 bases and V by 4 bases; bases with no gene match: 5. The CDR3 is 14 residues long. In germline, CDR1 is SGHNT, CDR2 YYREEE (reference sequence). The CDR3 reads CASSQKTGDTEAFF. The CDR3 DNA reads TGTGCCAGCAGCCAAAAGACAGGGGACACTGAAGCTTTCTTT.

The CDR3 DNA reads TGTGCCAGTAGTCCTCGGACAGAGAACACTGAAGCTTTCTTT. Translation: CASSPRTENTEAFF. The chain recombines TRBV19 with TRBJ1-1; D possibly corresponds to TRBD1 (6 bases). Germline CDR1 reads LNHDA; CDR2 reads SQIVND (reference sequence). CDR3 length: 14 residues. Trimming removed 5 bases at V and 1 base at J, with 11 bases between.

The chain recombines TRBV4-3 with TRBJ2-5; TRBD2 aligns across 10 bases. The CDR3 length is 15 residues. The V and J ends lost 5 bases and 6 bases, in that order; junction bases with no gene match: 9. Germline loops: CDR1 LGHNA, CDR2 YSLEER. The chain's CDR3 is CASSSLAGEAQTQYF. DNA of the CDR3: TGCGCCAGCAGCTCGCTAGCGGGAGAGGCACAGACCCAGTACTTC.

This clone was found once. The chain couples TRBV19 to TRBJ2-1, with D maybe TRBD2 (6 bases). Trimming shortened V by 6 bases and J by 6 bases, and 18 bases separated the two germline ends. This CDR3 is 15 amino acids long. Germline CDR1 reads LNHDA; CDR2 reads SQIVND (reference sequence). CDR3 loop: CASSAPGPGLNEQFF. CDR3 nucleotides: TGTGCCAGTAGCGCTCCGGGACCGGGACTCAATGAGCAGTTCTTC.

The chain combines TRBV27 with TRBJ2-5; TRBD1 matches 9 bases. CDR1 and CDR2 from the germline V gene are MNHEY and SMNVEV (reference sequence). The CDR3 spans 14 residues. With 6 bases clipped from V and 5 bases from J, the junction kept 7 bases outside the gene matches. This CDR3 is CASSRHRGQETQYF. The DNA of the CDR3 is TGTGCCAGCAGCCGTCACAGGGGGCAGGAGACCCAGTACTTC.

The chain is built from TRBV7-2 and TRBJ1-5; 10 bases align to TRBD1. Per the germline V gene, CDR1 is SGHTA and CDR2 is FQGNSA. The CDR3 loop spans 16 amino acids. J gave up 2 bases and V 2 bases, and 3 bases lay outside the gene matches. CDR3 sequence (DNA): TGTGCCAGCAGCTTAAGGACAGGGGGTGGCAATCAGCCCCAGCATTTT. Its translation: CASSLRTGGGNQPQHF. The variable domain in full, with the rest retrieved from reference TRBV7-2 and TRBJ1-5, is GAGVSQSPSNKVTEKGKDVELRCDPISGHTALYWYRQSLGQGLEFLIYFQGNSAPDKSGLPSDRFSAERTGGSVSTLTIQRTQQEDSAVYLCASSLRTGGGNQPQHFGDGTRLSIL.

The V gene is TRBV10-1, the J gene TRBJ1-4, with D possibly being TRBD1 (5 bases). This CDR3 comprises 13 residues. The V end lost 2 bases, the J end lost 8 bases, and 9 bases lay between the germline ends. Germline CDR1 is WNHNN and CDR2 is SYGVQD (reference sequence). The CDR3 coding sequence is TGCGCCAGCAGTGAGGGAGGGGAAGAAAAACTGTTTTTT. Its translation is CASSEGGEEKLFF.

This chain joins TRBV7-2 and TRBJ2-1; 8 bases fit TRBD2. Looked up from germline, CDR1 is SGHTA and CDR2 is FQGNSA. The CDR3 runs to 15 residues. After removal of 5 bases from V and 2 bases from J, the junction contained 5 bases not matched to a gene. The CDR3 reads CASSASGRAYNEQFF. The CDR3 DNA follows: TGTGCCAGCAGCGCCAGCGGGAGAGCCTACAATGAGCAGTTCTTC. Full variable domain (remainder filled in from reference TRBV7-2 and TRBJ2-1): GAGVSQSPSNKVTEKGKDVELRCDPISGHTALYWYRQSLGQGLEFLIYFQGNSAPDKSGLPSDRFSAERTGGSVSTLTIQRTQQEDSAVYLCASSASGRAYNEQFFGPGTRLTVL.